This entry describes one T cell receptor (beta chain). The table came from immunoSEQ multiplex PCR; TCRdb's copy has only in-frame clones and leaves some out. Here the sample spans 130,000 to 150,000 clones, roughly 90% being singletons. Losses at the gene ends were 4 bases for V and 2 bases for J; bases not matched to a gene: 16. The CDR3 spans 18 residues. CDR1 and CDR2 (germline): SGHRS, YFSETQ. This entry belongs to a study of blood T cell repertoires in COVID-19. The rearrangement links TRBV5-1 to TRBJ2-7, with 9 bases fitting TRBD2. This clonotype was sampled from a human donor in a cohort sampled during active COVID-19. The sample comprised peripheral blood. CDR3 bases: TGCGCCAGCAGCCCTTCGAGTCGCCTTAGCGGGGGCACCTACGAGCAGTACTTC. Translated, it gives CASSPSSRLSGGTYEQYF. The variable domain in full, with the rest retrieved from reference TRBV5-1 and TRBJ2-7, is KAGVTQTPRYLIKTRGQQVTLSCSPISGHRSVSWYQQTPGQGLQFLFEYFSETQRNKGNFPGRFSGRQFSNSRSEMNVSTLELGDSALYLCASSPSSRLSGGTYEQYFGPGTRLTVT.